The present T cell receptor beta chain was sequenced within a study of blood T cell repertoires in COVID-19. Source study methods: Amplification with reference gene primers provided the estimates of nucleated cell counts. TCRdb keeps only in-frame clones here, not all; method: immunoSEQ multiplex PCR. That table supplies the V and J calls and clone size; D and trimming were determined from the DNA. The sample records around 150,000 clones, approximately 93% being singletons. The Seattle patients joined while their infection was active and were tracked longitudinally afterward. This clonotype was obtained from a woman in her fifties or sixties with COVID-19, enrolled during active disease. The source material was peripheral blood.

DNA for the CDR3: TGTGCCAGCAGCTCTACGGGACTCCACACAGATACGCAGTATTTT. Amino acids: CASSSTGLHTDTQYF. This rearrangement joins TRBV3-1 (or the pseudogene TRBV3-2) to TRBJ2-3; TRBD2 might be the D (6 bases). Germline lookup yields CDR1 LGHDT and CDR2 YNNKEL (reference sequence). There are 15 residues in the CDR3. Trimming stripped 5 bases from V and 2 bases from J, with 14 bases between.